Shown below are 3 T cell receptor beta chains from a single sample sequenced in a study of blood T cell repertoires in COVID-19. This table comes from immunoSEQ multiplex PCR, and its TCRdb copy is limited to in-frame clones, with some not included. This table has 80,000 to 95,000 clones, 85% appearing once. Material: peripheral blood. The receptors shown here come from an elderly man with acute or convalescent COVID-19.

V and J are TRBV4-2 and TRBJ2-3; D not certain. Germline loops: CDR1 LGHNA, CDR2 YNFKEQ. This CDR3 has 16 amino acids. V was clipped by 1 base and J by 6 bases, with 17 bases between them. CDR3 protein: CASSQVTGLAVDTQYF. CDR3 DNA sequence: TGTGCCAGCAGCCAAGTAACCGGCCTGGCGGTCGATACGCAGTATTTT.

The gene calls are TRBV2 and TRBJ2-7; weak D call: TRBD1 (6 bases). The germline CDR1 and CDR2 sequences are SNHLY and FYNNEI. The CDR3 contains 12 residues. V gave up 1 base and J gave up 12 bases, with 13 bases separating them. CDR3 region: CASSEVYRVPYF. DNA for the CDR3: TGTGCCAGCAGTGAAGTTTACAGGGTCCCGTACTTC.

CDR3 amino acids: CATSRGNDRGNQPQHF. CDR3 DNA: TGTGCCACCAGCAGAGGGAACGACAGGGGCAATCAGCCCCAGCATTTT. This chain joins TRBV15 and TRBJ1-5, with 7 bases aligning to TRBD1. The germline CDR1 and CDR2 sequences are LNHNV and YYDKDF (reference sequence). The ends lost 1 base at V and 2 bases at J; junction bases unmatched: 5. CDR3 size: 16 residues.